Below, 2 T cell receptor beta chains from the same sample are listed, as sequenced in a study of PD-1 blockade in classical Hodgkin lymphoma (dated by TCRdb to between 2020 and 2021). Libraries were built with the immunoSEQ multiplex PCR assay. TCRdb obtained this table from immuneACCESS and retained in-frame rearrangements with V and J assigned. These tables miss some clones; where compared with another copy, unresolved V genes account for less than half of the shortfall, and the remainder is unexplained. This sample comprises about 93,000 clones, around 80% of them detected only once. The ten largest clonotypes hold over 7.5% of the sample. Taken with the paper, the label for time point translates to: cycle 4 day 1 (C4D1), after 5 to 7 weeks of nivolumab. Relapse after autologous stem cell transplantation had occurred in all trial patients, and cohorts A, B and C were distinguished by prior brentuximab vedotin exposure.

The material sequenced was peripheral blood mononuclear cells (PBMCs), taken before the fourth cycle of nivolumab. These TCRs come from a human donor with classical Hodgkin lymphoma.

This clone was detected only a few times. This CDR3 is also generated by other DNA sequences in the sample. V gene TRBV28 combines with J gene TRBJ1-2; no reliable D call. The V and J ends lost 5 bases and 2 bases respectively, with 6 bases between them. This CDR3 contains 12 residues. Germline CDR1 MDHEN, CDR2 SYDVKM. CDR3 nucleotide sequence: TGTGCCAGCAGTCCAGGAAACTATGGCTACACCTTC. Encoded protein: CASSPGNYGYTF.

This chain joins TRBV6-5 and TRBJ2-3; D is unclear. V lost 6 bases and J 5 bases, leaving 12 bases between the germline ends. Germline CDR1 reads MNHEY; CDR2 reads SVGAGI. The CDR3 is made up of 13 amino acids. The CDR3, as DNA: TGTGCCAGCAGGTCTGCGGTTGAAGATACGCAGTATTTT. Protein sequence: CASRSAVEDTQYF.